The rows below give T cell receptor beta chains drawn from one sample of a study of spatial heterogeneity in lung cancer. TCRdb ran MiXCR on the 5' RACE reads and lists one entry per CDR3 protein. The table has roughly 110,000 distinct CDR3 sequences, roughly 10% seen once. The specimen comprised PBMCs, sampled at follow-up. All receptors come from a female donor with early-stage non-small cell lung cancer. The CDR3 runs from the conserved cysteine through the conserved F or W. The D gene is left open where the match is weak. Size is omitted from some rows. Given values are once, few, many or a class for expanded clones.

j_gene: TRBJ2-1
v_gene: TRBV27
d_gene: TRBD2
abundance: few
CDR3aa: CASSPTSGTPGEQFF
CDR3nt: TGTGCCAGCAGCCCGACTAGCGGGACTCCTGGTGAGCAGTTCTTC

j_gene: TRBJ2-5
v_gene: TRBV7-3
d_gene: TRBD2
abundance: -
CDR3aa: CASSRGLAGETQYF
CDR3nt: TGTGCCAGCAGCAGGGGACTAGCGGGAGAGACCCAGTACTTC

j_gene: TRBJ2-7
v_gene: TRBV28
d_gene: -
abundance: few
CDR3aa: CASRDRWVRSSYEQYF
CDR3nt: TGTGCCAGCAGGGACCGTTGGGTGAGAAGTAGCTACGAGCAGTACTTC

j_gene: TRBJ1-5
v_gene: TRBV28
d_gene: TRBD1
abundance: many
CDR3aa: CASNKPQGSNQPQHF
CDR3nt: TGTGCCAGCAACAAGCCACAGGGGAGCAATCAGCCCCAGCATTTT

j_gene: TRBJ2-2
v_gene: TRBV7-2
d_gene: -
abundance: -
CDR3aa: CASPQGVIDTGELFF
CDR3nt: TGTGCCAGCCCCCAAGGGGTCATTGACACCGGGGAGCTGTTTTTT

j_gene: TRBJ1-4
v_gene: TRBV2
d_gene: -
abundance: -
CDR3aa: CATHHGGRDEKLFF
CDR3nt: TGTGCCACCCATCATGGGGGGCGCGACGAAAAACTGTTTTTT

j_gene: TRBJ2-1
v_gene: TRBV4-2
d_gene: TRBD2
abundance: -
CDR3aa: CASSQGSGRAYNEQFF
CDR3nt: TGTGCCAGCAGCCAAGGGAGCGGGAGGGCTTACAATGAGCAGTTCTTC

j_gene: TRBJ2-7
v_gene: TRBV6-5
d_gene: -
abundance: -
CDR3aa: CASSYSPGAVYEQYF
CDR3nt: TGTGCCAGCAGTTACTCGCCGGGGGCAGTGTACGAGCAGTACTTC

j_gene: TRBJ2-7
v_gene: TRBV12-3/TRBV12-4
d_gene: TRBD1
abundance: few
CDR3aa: CASSEPGTGGEQYF
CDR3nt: TGTGCCAGCAGTGAACCCGGGACAGGGGGCGAGCAGTACTTC

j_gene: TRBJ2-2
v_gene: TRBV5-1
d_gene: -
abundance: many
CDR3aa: CASSPSQGTGELFF
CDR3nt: TGCGCCAGCAGCCCCTCCCAGGGGACCGGGGAGCTGTTTTTT

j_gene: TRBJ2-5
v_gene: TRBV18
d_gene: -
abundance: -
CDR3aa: CASSPYPQETQYF
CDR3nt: TGTGCCAGCTCACCGTACCCCCAAGAGACCCAGTACTTC

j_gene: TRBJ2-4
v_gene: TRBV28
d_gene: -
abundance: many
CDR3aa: CASSFTTGTAAGQAKNIQYF
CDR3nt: TGTGCCAGCAGCTTCACCACAGGGACAGCAGCGGGCCAAGCCAAAAACATTCAGTACTTC

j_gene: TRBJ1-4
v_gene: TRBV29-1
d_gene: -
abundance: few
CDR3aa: CSVDYDGAGEKLFF
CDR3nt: TGCAGCGTTGATTACGACGGTGCCGGTGAAAAACTGTTTTTT

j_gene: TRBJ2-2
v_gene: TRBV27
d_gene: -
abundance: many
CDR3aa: CASGREGGELFF
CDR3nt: TGTGCCAGCGGGCGGGAAGGCGGGGAGCTGTTTTTT

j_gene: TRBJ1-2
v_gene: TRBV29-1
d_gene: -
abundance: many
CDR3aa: CSVAPGDGYTF
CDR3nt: TGCAGCGTTGCCCCCGGGGATGGCTACACCTTC

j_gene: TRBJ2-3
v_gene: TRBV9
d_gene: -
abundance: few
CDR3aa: CASSVANTDTQYF
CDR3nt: TGTGCCAGCAGCGTAGCTAACACAGATACGCAGTATTTT

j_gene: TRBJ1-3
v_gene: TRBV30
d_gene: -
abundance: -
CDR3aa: CAWMRDSGNTIYF
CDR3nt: TGTGCCTGGATGAGAGACTCTGGAAACACCATATATTTT

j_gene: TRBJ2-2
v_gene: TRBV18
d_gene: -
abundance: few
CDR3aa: CASSPIAVGDTGELFF
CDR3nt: TGTGCCAGCTCACCGATTGCTGTCGGGGACACCGGGGAGCTGTTTTTT

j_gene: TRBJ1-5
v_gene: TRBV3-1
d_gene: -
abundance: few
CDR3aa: CASSPLWNSNQPQHF
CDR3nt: TGTGCCAGCAGTCCCCTCTGGAATAGCAATCAGCCCCAGCATTTT

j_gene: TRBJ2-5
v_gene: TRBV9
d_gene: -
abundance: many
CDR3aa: CASSSLSRGPQETQYF
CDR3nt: TGTGCCAGCAGCAGCTTGTCCCGGGGGCCGCAAGAGACCCAGTACTTC

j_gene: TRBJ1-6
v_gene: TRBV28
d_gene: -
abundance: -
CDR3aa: CASSLAGDTYNSPLHF
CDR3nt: TGTGCCAGCAGTTTAGCGGGGGACACCTATAATTCACCCCTCCACTTT

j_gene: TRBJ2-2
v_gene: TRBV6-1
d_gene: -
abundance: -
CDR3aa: CASSEQTNTGELFF
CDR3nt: TGTGCCAGCAGTGAACAGACGAACACCGGGGAGCTGTTTTTT

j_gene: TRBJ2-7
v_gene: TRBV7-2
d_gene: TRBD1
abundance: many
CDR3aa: CASSSTRDRREQYF
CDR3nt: TGTGCCAGCAGCTCGACCAGGGACAGGCGCGAGCAGTACTTC

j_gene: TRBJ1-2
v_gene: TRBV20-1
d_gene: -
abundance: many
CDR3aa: CSATDNYGYTF
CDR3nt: TGCAGTGCTACCGACAACTATGGCTACACCTTC

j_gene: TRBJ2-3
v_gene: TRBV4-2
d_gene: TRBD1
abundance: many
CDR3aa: CASSPLGQPTDTQYF
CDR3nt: TGTGCCAGCAGCCCCTTGGGACAGCCCACAGATACGCAGTATTTT

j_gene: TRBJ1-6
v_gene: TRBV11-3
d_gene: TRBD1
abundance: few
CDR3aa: CASSQNTDLGTGGANSPLHF
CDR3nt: TGTGCCAGCAGCCAAAACACCGACCTGGGGACAGGGGGCGCGAATTCACCCCTCCACTTT

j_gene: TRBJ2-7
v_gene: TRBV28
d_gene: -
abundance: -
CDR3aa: CASSFPFSWERTHYEQYF
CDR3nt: TGTGCCAGCAGTTTTCCGTTCTCGTGGGAAAGGACTCACTACGAGCAGTACTTC

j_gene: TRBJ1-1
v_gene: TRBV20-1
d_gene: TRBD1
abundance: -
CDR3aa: CSARDRAKYTEAFF
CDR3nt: TGCAGTGCGAGAGACAGGGCCAAGTACACTGAAGCTTTCTTT

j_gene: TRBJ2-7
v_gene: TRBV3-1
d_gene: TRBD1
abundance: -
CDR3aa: CASSAGQGSYEQYF
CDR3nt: TGTGCCAGCAGCGCGGGACAGGGCTCCTACGAGCAGTACTTC

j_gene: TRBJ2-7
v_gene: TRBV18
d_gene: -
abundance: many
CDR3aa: CASSPQPLGWGAYEQYF
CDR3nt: TGTGCCAGCTCACCACAACCCTTAGGTTGGGGGGCCTACGAGCAGTACTTC

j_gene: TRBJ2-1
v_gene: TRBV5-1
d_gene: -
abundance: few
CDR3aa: CASSVGGAGKDEQFF
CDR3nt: TGCGCCAGCAGCGTCGGGGGAGCCGGGAAGGATGAGCAGTTCTTC

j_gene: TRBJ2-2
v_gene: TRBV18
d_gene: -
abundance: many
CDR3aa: CASSRLEGSDTGELFF
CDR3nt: TGTGCCAGCTCACGCCTCGAAGGAAGCGACACCGGGGAGCTGTTTTTT

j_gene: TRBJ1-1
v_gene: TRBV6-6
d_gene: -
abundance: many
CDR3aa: CASSSPSGWLNTEAFF
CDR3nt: TGTGCCAGCAGTTCACCCTCAGGGTGGCTGAACACTGAAGCTTTCTTT